This entry concerns a single TCR beta chain. The antigen remains unidentified. The data derive from a study of cytomegalovirus exposure and HLA in healthy donors. Whole-study findings and limits: Researchers counted some 150 TCR beta chains as cytomegalovirus-associated. A few CMV-associated chains were confirmed in vitro to be specific for CMV antigens. Clusters of TCRs from the first cohort tended to co-occur in the 90 to 150 validation repertoires (as a later analysis found).

The CDR3 has 14 residues. With 7 bases clipped from V and 0 bases from J, the junction kept 3 bases outside the gene matches. Germline CDR1 is LNHDA and CDR2 is SQIVND (reference sequence). Some clones are missing from TCRdb's copy, which holds only in-frame ones; the method was immunoSEQ multiplex PCR. Among roughly 260,000 clones listed, nearly 90% were seen once. The rearrangement joins TRBV19 to TRBJ1-5, with 7 bases that match TRBD1. The source material was PBMCs. The clonotype originates from a woman between 18 and 30 years old in good health and CMV-seronegative. The CDR3 nucleotides are TGTGCCAGTAACAACAGGGGTAGCAATCAGCCCCAGCATTTT. Its translation: CASNNRGSNQPQHF. The full variable domain, rest sourced from reference TRBV19 and TRBJ1-5, is DGGITQSPKYLFRKEGQNVTLSCEQNLNHDAMYWYRQDPGQGLRLIYYSQIVNDFQKGDIAEGYSVSREKKESFPLTVTSAQKNPTAFYLCASNNRGSNQPQHFGDGTRLSIL.